The 6 T cell receptor beta chains below all came from one sample that was sequenced in a study of control samples from healthy donors and cancer patients. Sequencing was performed with immunoSEQ multiplex PCR; in TCRdb, only in-frame clones are kept and a portion is missing. The sample table sets out roughly 200,000 clones. The source material was blood. All receptors come from a woman aged 25-40 years in good health.

The V and J genes are TRBV28 and TRBJ1-1; perhaps TRBD1 as D (5 bases). The V end was cut by 11 bases, the J end by 4 bases, with 20 bases between. Germline lookup yields CDR1 MDHEN and CDR2 SYDVKM. This CDR3 spans 14 amino acids. CDR3 in DNA: TGTGCCGCAGGCAGGGTCCTATGGACCACTGAAGCTTTCTTT. This encodes CAAGRVLWTTEAFF.

The chain is built from TRBV4-1 and TRBJ1-4, with D possibly being TRBD1 (6 bases). Germline V gene lookup returns CDR1 MGHRA and CDR2 YSYEKL. CDR3 size: 15 residues. The germline V and J ends were trimmed by 4 bases and 4 bases, with 13 bases remaining between them. CDR3 DNA sequence: TGCGCCAGCAGCCTAGGACAGACAAATAATGAAAAACTGTTTTTT. It yields the protein CASSLGQTNNEKLFF.

The chain combines TRBV19 with TRBJ2-5, with 13 positions matching TRBD2. CDR3 length: 13 residues. J lost 14 bases, V lost 6 bases, and 9 bases had no gene match. Germline lookup yields CDR1 LNHDA and CDR2 SQIVND (reference sequence). The CDR3 DNA is TGTGCCAGTAGAAGGACTAGCGGGGGAGTAGCATACTTC. Encoded protein: CASRRTSGGVAYF.

The chain couples TRBV12-3 or TRBV12-4 to TRBJ2-7, with D tentatively TRBD1 (6 bases). CDR3 length: 13 residues. Trimming took off 4 bases at V and 3 bases at J, with 10 bases between the two ends. The CDR3 loop reads CASSSPTGYEQYF. The DNA for the CDR3 is TGTGCCAGCAGTTCCCCGACAGGCTACGAGCAGTACTTC.

The chain employs TRBV6-6 and TRBJ2-2; D not resolved. Trimming removed 2 bases from V and 0 bases from J, with 10 bases in between. Germline assignment: CDR1 MNHNY and CDR2 SVGAGI (reference sequence). The CDR3 covers 16 residues. CDR3: CASSYGPGSNTGELFF. The CDR3 region has the DNA TGTGCCAGCAGTTACGGCCCGGGCTCGAACACCGGGGAGCTGTTTTTT.

The chain carries TRBV5-1 and TRBJ1-4; D not resolved. The CDR3 sequence is 14 residues long. Trimming cost V 4 bases and J 0 bases, with 7 bases left between them. The germline V gene encodes CDR1 SGHRS and CDR2 YFSETQ. The CDR3 sequence is CASSRLATNEKLFF. In DNA form, the CDR3 reads TGCGCCAGCAGCCGTCTCGCAACTAATGAAAAACTGTTTTTT.